Following are 4 T cell receptor beta chains from one sample sequenced in a study of blood T cell repertoires in COVID-19. Sequencing used immunoSEQ multiplex PCR; TCRdb keeps in-frame clones, though not all of them. The sample has fewer than 150,000 clones, approximately 84% seen once; the top ten hold approximately 8.1%. The sample comprised peripheral blood. These TCRs come from a woman in her thirties or forties with acute or convalescent COVID-19.

The chain uses TRBV7-2 and TRBJ2-7; D possibly corresponds to TRBD2 (5 bases). Per germline, CDR1 SGHTA and CDR2 FQGNSA. Trimming left V 5 bases short and J 0 bases short, with 11 bases between. CDR3 length equals 14 residues. The CDR3 sequence: CASSISESSYEQYF. The CDR3 DNA sequence: TGTGCCAGCAGCATTAGCGAGAGCTCCTACGAGCAGTACTTC. The variable domain in full, completed from reference TRBV7-2 and TRBJ2-7, reads GAGVSQSPSNKVTEKGKDVELRCDPISGHTALYWYRQSLGQGLEFLIYFQGNSAPDKSGLPSDRFSAERTGGSVSTLTIQRTQQEDSAVYLCASSISESSYEQYFGPGTRLTVT.

The rearrangement joins TRBV19 to TRBJ1-1; D is unresolved. V lost 2 bases and J 5 bases, leaving 6 bases between the germline ends. The CDR3 length is 12 residues. Germline CDR1 LNHDA, CDR2 SQIVND (reference sequence). CDR3 loop: CASSIRVTEAFF. The CDR3, as DNA: TGTGCCAGTAGTATACGGGTTACTGAAGCTTTCTTT.

Concerning this clone itself: The identical CDR3 is also encoded by other nucleotide sequences in the sample. The DNA for the CDR3 is TGCGCCAGCAGCCTCACTAGCGGGGGGGCCTACGAGCAGTACTTC. Protein sequence: CASSLTSGGAYEQYF. The rearrangement links TRBV5-1 to TRBJ2-7; 13 bases are a match to TRBD2. V was pared by 4 bases and J by 2 bases, with 3 bases of the junction left unmatched. Germline V CDR1 and CDR2: SGHRS, YFSETQ. This CDR3 spans 15 amino acids.

The rearrangement joins TRBV30 to TRBJ2-7, with 7 bases that match TRBD2. Trimming took 1 base from V and 4 from J; bases not matched to a gene: 10. The CDR3 runs to 15 residues. Germline V gene data show CDR1 as GTSNPN and CDR2 as SVGIG (reference sequence). CDR3 nucleotide sequence: TGTGCCTGGAGTGCCCCCCCGGGGGGTAGTTACGAGCAGTACTTC. It codes for CAWSAPPGGSYEQYF.